This TCR beta chain comes out of a study of beta chain features in type 1 diabetes. About the study: Sorted cells from all samples, numbering approximately 100 million, were examined.

The table lists this clone with a few counts. Trimming pared 3 bases from V and 6 bases from J, leaving 18 bases between. Germline loops: CDR1 MDHEN, CDR2 SYDVKM. The CDR3 is made up of 16 amino acids. Sequenced material consisted of expressed TCRB transcripts (all of the isolated RNA was reverse transcribed). The method was immunoSEQ multiplex PCR; TCRdb's version includes in-frame clones alone and lacks a portion of them. This table holds over 500,000 clones, 15% to 19% found once. Sorting with CD45RO/CCR7/CD25/CD127/CD95/CD27 yielded naive, central memory, regulatory and stem-like memory CD4+ cells.

The origin of this receptor is a man between 18 and 35 years old in good health. The source material was naive CD4+ T cells from blood. The V call is TRBV28, the J call TRBJ1-5, with D maybe TRBD1 (6 bases). The CDR3 here is CASSFATGGKVQPQHF. In DNA form, the CDR3 reads TGTGCCAGCAGTTTTGCAACTGGGGGCAAGGTTCAGCCCCAGCATTTT.